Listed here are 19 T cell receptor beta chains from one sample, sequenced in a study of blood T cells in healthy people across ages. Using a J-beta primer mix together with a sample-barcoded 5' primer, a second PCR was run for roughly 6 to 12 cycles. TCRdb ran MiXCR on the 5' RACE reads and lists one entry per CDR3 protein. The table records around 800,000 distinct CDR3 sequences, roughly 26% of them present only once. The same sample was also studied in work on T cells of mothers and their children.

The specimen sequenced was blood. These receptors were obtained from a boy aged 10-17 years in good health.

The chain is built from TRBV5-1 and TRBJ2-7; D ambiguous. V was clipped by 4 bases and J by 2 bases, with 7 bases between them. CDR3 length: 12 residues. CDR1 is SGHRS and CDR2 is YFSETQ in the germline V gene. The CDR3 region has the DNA TGCGCCAGCAGCCCCGAAACCTACGAGCAGTACTTC. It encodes CASSPETYEQYF.

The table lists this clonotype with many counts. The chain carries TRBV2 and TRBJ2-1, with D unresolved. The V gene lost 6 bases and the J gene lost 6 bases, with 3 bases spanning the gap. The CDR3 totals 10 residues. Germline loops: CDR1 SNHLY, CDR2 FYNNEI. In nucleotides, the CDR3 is TGTGCCAGCAGGGGCAATGAGCAGTTCTTC. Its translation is CASRGNEQFF.

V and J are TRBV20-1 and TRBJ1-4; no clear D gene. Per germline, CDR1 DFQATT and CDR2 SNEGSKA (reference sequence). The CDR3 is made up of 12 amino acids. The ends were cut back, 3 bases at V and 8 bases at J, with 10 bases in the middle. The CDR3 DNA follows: TGCAGTGCTAGGGGGATGGGAGAAAAACTGTTTTTT. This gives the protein CSARGMGEKLFF.

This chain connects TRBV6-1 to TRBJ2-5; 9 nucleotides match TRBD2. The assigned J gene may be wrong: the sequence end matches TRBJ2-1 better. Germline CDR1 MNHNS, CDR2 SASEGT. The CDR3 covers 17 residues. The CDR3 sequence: CASSESWAGGTRNEQFF. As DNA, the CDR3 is TGTGCCAGCAGTGAAAGCTGGGCGGGGGGGACGCGGAATGAGCAGTTCTTC.

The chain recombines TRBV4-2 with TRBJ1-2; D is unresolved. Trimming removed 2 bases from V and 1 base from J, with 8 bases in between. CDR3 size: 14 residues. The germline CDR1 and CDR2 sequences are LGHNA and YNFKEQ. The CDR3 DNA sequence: TGTGCCAGCAGCCAACCTCAGAATAACTATGGCTACACCTTC. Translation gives CASSQPQNNYGYTF.

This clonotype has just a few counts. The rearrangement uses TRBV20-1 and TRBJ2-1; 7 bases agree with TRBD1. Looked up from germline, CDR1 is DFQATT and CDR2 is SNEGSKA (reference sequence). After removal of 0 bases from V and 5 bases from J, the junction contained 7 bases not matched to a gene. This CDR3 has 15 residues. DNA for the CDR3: TGCAGTGCTAGAGATCTTGGACAGGTAAACAATGAGCAGTTCTTC. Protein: CSARDLGQVNNEQFF.

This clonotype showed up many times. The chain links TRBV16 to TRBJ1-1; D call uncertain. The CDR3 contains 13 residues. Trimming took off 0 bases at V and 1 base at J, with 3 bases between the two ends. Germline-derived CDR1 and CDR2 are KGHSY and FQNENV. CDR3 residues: CASSQSGNTEAFF. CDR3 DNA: TGTGCCAGCAGCCAATCGGGGAACACTGAAGCTTTCTTT.

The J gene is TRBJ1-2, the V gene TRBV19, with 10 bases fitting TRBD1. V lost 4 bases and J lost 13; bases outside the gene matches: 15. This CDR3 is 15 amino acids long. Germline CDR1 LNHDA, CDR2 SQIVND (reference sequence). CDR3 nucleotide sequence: TGTGCCAGTAGTACGACCGGGACAGGGGCAAGTTTTGTCACCTTC. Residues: CASSTTGTGASFVTF.

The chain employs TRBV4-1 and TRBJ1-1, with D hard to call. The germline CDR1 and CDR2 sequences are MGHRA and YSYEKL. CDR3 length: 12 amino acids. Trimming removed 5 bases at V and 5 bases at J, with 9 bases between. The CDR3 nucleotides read TGCGCCAGCAGCTTTAGCGCGACTGAAGCTTTCTTT. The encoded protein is CASSFSATEAFF.

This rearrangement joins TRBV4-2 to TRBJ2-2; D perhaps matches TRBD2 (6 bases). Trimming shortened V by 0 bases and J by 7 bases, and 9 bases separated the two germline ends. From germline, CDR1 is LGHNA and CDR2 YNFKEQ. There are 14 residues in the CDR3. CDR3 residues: CASSQDLGGGELFF. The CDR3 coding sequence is TGTGCCAGCAGCCAAGATTTGGGGGGCGGGGAGCTGTTTTTT.

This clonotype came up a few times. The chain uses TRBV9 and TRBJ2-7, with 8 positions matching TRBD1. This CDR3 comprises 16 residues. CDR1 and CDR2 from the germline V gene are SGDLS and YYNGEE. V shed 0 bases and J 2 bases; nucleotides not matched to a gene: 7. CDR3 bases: TGTGCCAGCAGCGTAGCTATCGGACAGGGACCCTACGAGCAGTACTTC. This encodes CASSVAIGQGPYEQYF.

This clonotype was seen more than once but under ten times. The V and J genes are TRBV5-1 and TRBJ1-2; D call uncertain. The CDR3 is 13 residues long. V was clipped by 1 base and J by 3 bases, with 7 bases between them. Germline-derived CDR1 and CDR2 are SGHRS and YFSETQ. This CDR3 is CASSLNSHYGYTF. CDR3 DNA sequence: TGCGCCAGCAGCTTGAACAGCCACTATGGCTACACCTTC.

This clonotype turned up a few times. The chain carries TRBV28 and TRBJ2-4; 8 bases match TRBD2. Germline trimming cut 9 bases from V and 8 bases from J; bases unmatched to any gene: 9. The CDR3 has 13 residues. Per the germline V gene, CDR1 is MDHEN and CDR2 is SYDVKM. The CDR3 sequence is CASRSGGGDIQYF. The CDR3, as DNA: TGTGCCAGTAGAAGCGGGGGCGGAGACATTCAGTACTTC. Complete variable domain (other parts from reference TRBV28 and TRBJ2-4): DVKVTQSSRYLVKRTGEKVFLECVQDMDHENMFWYRQDPGLGLRLIYFSYDVKMKEKGDIPEGYSVSREKKERFSLILESASTNQTSMYLCASRSGGGDIQYFGAGTRLSVL.

The CDR3 DNA reads TGTGCCAGCCGGGCGGTAGCCTACGAGCAGTACTTC. This gives the protein CASRAVAYEQYF. The chain links TRBV2 to TRBJ2-7; no firm D call. The CDR3 spans 12 residues. Trimming removed 8 bases at V and 2 bases at J, with 10 bases between. From germline, CDR1 is SNHLY and CDR2 FYNNEI. Full variable domain (missing parts from reference TRBV2 and TRBJ2-7): EPEVTQTPSHQVTQMGQEVILRCVPISNHLYFYWYRQILGQKVEFLVSFYNNEISEKSEIFDDQFSVERPDGSNFTLKIRSTKLEDSAMYFCASRAVAYEQYFGPGTRLTVT.

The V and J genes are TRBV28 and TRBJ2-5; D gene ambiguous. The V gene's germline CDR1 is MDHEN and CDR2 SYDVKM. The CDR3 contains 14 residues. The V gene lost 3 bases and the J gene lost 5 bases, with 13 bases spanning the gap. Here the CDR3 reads CASSLAHSRETQYF. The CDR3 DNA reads TGTGCCAGCAGTTTGGCCCACAGTAGGGAGACCCAGTACTTC.

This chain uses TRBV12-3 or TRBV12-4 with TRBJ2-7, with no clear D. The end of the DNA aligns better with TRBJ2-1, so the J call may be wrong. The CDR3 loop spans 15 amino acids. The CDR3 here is CASSFLRNPCHEQFF. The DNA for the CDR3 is TGTGCCAGCAGTTTCTTGCGGAACCCCTGTCATGAGCAGTTCTTC.

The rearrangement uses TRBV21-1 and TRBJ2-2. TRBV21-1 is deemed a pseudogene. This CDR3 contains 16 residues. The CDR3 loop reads CASSKEIKANTGELFF. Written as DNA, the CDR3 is TGTGCCAGCAGCAAAGAGATTAAAGCGAACACCGGGGAGCTGTTTTTT.

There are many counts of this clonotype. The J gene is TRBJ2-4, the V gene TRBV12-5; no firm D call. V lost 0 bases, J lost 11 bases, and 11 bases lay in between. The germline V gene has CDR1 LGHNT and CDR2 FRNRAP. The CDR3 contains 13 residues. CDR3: CASGLVGAPVQYF. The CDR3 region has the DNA TGTGCTAGTGGTTTGGTAGGTGCGCCCGTTCAGTACTTC.

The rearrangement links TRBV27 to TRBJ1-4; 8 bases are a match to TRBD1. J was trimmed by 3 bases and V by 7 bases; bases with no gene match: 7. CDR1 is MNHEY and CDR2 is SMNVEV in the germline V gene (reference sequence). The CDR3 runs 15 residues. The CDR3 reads CASTPRQGSNEKLFF. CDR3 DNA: TGTGCCAGCACCCCAAGACAGGGGTCTAATGAAAAACTGTTTTTT.